Following are 24 T cell receptor beta chains from one sample sequenced in a study of blood T cell repertoires in COVID-19. Using immunoSEQ multiplex PCR, the repertoire was profiled, and TCRdb retains in-frame clones only, with some absent. This table has some 70,000 clones, roughly 87% appearing once. Sequenced: peripheral blood. Receptor source: a man aged 50-59 years with active COVID-19.

This clone was detected only once. V gene TRBV28 combines with J gene TRBJ2-7; 15 nucleotides match TRBD2. Germline assignment: CDR1 MDHEN and CDR2 SYDVKM. The CDR3 has 20 amino acids. V trimming: 5 bases; J trimming: 3 bases; junction bases outside the gene matches: 17. In nucleotides, the CDR3 is TGTGCCAGCAGTCTTAGGAGCCTGGGACTAGCGGGAGGTACCCTCTACGAGCAGTACTTC. It specifies CASSLRSLGLAGGTLYEQYF.

The chain combines TRBV4-3 with TRBJ2-7, with 7 positions matching TRBD1. CDR1 is LGHNA and CDR2 is YSLEER in the germline V gene. The CDR3 is 15 residues long. V lost 3 bases, J lost 4 bases, and 9 bases stayed unmatched. In nucleotides, the CDR3 is TGCGCCAGCAGCCACCGCAGGGGGAGTGGGTACGAGCAGTACTTC. It yields the protein CASSHRRGSGYEQYF.

The CDR3, as DNA: TGTGCCACCAGCAGAGACGGCAACCGAGCGGGTTCACCCCTCCACTTT. Amino acids: CATSRDGNRAGSPLHF. This chain connects TRBV15 to TRBJ1-6; no clear D. This CDR3 contains 16 residues. Germline V gene sequence: CDR1 LNHNV, CDR2 YYDKDF (reference sequence). Between the trimmed V and J ends, which lost 0 bases and 9 bases, there was a span of 15 bases.

The chain has TRBV7-2 and TRBJ2-7; TRBD1 matches 9 bases. The CDR3 loop spans 18 amino acids. Germline assignment: CDR1 SGHTA and CDR2 FQGNSA. Losses at the gene ends were 5 bases for V and 3 bases for J; bases not matched to a gene: 17. In DNA form, the CDR3 reads TGTGCCAGCAGCCCGCCCGGACAGGGGTTAAGGAAAGGCTACGAGCAGTACTTC. Its translation: CASSPPGQGLRKGYEQYF.

The chain carries TRBV12-3 or TRBV12-4 and TRBJ1-5, with D tentatively TRBD1 (6 bases). Trimming left V 11 bases short and J 3 bases short, with 14 bases between. The CDR3 covers 13 residues. CDR3 loop: CAGGAGLNQPQHF. The CDR3 DNA is TGTGCCGGGGGGGCGGGTCTCAATCAGCCCCAGCATTTT.

V gene TRBV28 combines with J gene TRBJ1-1; possibly TRBD1 for D (6 bases). CDR1 is MDHEN and CDR2 is SYDVKM in the germline V gene. This CDR3 contains 14 residues. With 1 base removed from V and 4 bases from J, the gap between germline ends came to 10 bases. The CDR3: CASSLYREITEAFF. The CDR3 nucleotides are TGTGCCAGCAGTTTATACAGGGAGATCACTGAAGCTTTCTTT.

The chain carries TRBV24-1 and TRBJ2-5, with 9 bases fitting TRBD1. The V gene's germline CDR1 is KGHDR and CDR2 SFDVKD. The CDR3 is 14 residues long. After removal of 4 bases from V and 5 bases from J, the junction contained 4 bases not matched to a gene. Here the CDR3 reads CATSEGQGIETQYF. CDR3 DNA: TGTGCCACCAGTGAGGGACAGGGTATCGAGACCCAGTACTTC.

The CDR3 DNA sequence: TGTGCCATCAGTTCTGGACAGGGGCAAGCTTTCTTT. The encoded protein is CAISSGQGQAFF. The chain combines TRBV10-3 with TRBJ1-1, with 9 bases lining up with TRBD1. Germline V gives CDR1 ENHRY, CDR2 SYGVKD. This CDR3 has 12 amino acids. V was clipped by 5 bases and J by 9 bases; unmatched bases: 4.

V usage is TRBV27 and J usage is TRBJ1-2; 7 bases line up with TRBD1. Germline CDR1 and CDR2: MNHEY and SMNVEV (reference sequence). The CDR3 consists of 16 residues. V shed 4 bases and J 4 bases; nucleotides not matched to a gene: 12. The CDR3 region is CASSSYRGASGYGYTF. CDR3 sequence (DNA): TGTGCCAGCAGTTCGTACAGGGGAGCCAGTGGCTATGGCTACACCTTC.

CDR3 sequence: CASMEAGAGELFF. The CDR3 nucleotides are TGTGCCAGCATGGAAGCGGGGGCCGGGGAGCTGTTTTTT. The chain joins TRBV6-6 to TRBJ2-2; 8 positions agree with TRBD2. This CDR3 region has 13 residues. The J segment lost 6 bases and the V segment lost 7 bases, leaving 4 bases of the junction unmatched. Germline V gene data show CDR1 as MNHNY and CDR2 as SVGAGI (reference sequence).

The V call is TRBV5-5, the J call TRBJ1-5; D possibly corresponds to TRBD1 (6 bases). The V gene's germline CDR1 is SGHKS and CDR2 YYEKEE (reference sequence). V was pared by 4 bases and J by 6 bases, with 11 bases between. There are 13 residues in the CDR3. The CDR3 nucleotides read TGTGCCAGCAGCGCGCAGGGGAGTCAGCCCCAGCATTTT. Protein: CASSAQGSQPQHF.

Comments on this clone: This same CDR3 is encoded by further DNA sequences in the sample. V and J are TRBV29-1 and TRBJ1-5; the match to TRBD1 covers 7 bases. This CDR3 has 13 residues. Germline V gene sequence: CDR1 SQVTM, CDR2 ANQGSEA. V gave up 6 bases and J gave up 1 base; unmatched junction bases: 3. The CDR3 DNA follows: TGCAGCGTGGAACAGGGGAGCAATCAGCCCCAGCATTTT. This encodes CSVEQGSNQPQHF.

This chain connects TRBV2 to TRBJ1-6; no definite D call. The CDR3 has 11 amino acids. Deletions cut 6 bases from V and 11 bases from J, with 8 bases between. Germline CDR1 and CDR2: SNHLY and FYNNEI. CDR3 DNA sequence: TGTGCCAGCAGCGGTAGTACACCCCTCCACTTT. This encodes CASSGSTPLHF.

The chain carries TRBV6-5 and TRBJ1-2; 10 nucleotides line up with TRBD1. This CDR3 is built from 15 residues. Losses at the gene ends were 10 bases for V and 4 bases for J; bases not matched to a gene: 12. The germline V gene has CDR1 MNHEY and CDR2 SVGAGI. The CDR3 sequence: CATLPGTGAGYGYTF. The CDR3, as DNA: TGTGCCACTCTTCCCGGGACAGGGGCGGGCTATGGCTACACCTTC.

The chain uses TRBV7-2 and TRBJ2-6; 10 bases fit TRBD1. The V gene's germline CDR1 is SGHTA and CDR2 FQGNSA. V trimming: 5 bases; J trimming: 0 bases; junction bases outside the gene matches: 4. There are 17 residues in the CDR3. The DNA for the CDR3 is TGTGCCAGCAGCCCGGGACAGGGGATCTCTGGGGCCAACGTCCTGACTTTC. It specifies CASSPGQGISGANVLTF.

The chain joins TRBV2 to TRBJ1-2, with 8 bases aligning to TRBD1. V lost 5 bases and J lost 1; bases outside the gene matches: 12. The CDR3 is 17 residues long. Germline V gene data show CDR1 as SNHLY and CDR2 as FYNNEI. The DNA of the CDR3 is TGTGCCAGCAGTTTCCCTGTCGGACAGGGAGGTAACTATGGCTACACCTTC. It specifies CASSFPVGQGGNYGYTF. Based on the CDR3 plus reference TRBV2 and TRBJ1-2, the full variable domain is EPEVTQTPSHQVTQMGQEVILRCVPISNHLYFYWYRQILGQKVEFLVSFYNNEISEKSEIFDDQFSVERPDGSNFTLKIRSTKLEDSAMYFCASSFPVGQGGNYGYTFGSGTRLTVV.

V gene TRBV28 combines with J gene TRBJ1-5; D not certain. Germline V gene data show CDR1 as MDHEN and CDR2 as SYDVKM. V was shortened by 3 bases and J by 1 base, with 10 bases between the two germline ends. The CDR3 runs 15 residues. The CDR3 loop reads CASSFSRRSNQPQHF. Written as DNA, the CDR3 is TGTGCCAGCAGTTTTTCCCGGAGGAGCAATCAGCCCCAGCATTTT.

This clone was counted once. The chain has TRBV27 and TRBJ1-1, with 9 bases fitting TRBD1. The CDR3 sequence is 16 residues long. J gave up 2 bases and V 6 bases, and 10 bases lay outside the gene matches. From germline, CDR1 is MNHEY and CDR2 SMNVEV (reference sequence). CDR3 amino acids: CASSSLRTGANTEAFF. The DNA for the CDR3 is TGTGCCAGCAGCTCACTCCGGACAGGGGCAAACACTGAAGCTTTCTTT.

This clone has only one observation. The chain has TRBV5-1 and TRBJ2-1; 11 positions agree with TRBD2. Germline CDR1 SGHRS, CDR2 YFSETQ. V lost 4 bases, J lost 5 bases, and 5 bases stayed unmatched. CDR3 size: 15 residues. The CDR3 bases are TGCGCCAGCAGCCCCTTAGCGGGGGGGGACAATGAGCAGTTCTTC. This sequence encodes CASSPLAGGDNEQFF.

The J gene is TRBJ2-1, the V gene TRBV6-2 or TRBV6-3, with 11 nucleotides matching TRBD1. CDR1 is MNHEY and CDR2 is SVGEGT in the germline V gene. The CDR3 is made up of 17 amino acids. The junction had 11 bases not matched to a gene; V was cut back by 5 bases and J by 5 bases. The CDR3 sequence is CASSSRDRGLGNNEQFF. For the CDR3, the DNA is TGTGCCAGCAGTAGCCGGGACAGGGGGTTGGGAAACAATGAGCAGTTCTTC.

The CDR3 DNA is TGTGCCAGCACTTCAGGAGGGGAAGGTTCGGGCTCCTACGAGCAGTACTTC. Its protein is CASTSGGEGSGSYEQYF. V gene TRBV28 combines with J gene TRBJ2-7; D is possibly TRBD2 (6 bases). The CDR3 length is 17 residues. Between the trimmed V and J ends, which lost 7 bases and 0 bases, there was a span of 22 bases. CDR1 MDHEN and CDR2 SYDVKM come from the germline V gene. Full variable domain (remainder filled in from reference TRBV28 and TRBJ2-7): DVKVTQSSRYLVKRTGEKVFLECVQDMDHENMFWYRQDPGLGLRLIYFSYDVKMKEKGDIPEGYSVSREKKERFSLILESASTNQTSMYLCASTSGGEGSGSYEQYFGPGTRLTVT.

The chain joins TRBV28 to TRBJ1-1; 10 bases map to TRBD1. The CDR3 contains 17 residues. Trimming took 6 bases from V and 7 from J; bases not matched to a gene: 17. Germline V lookup: CDR1 MDHEN, CDR2 SYDVKM. The CDR3 region has the DNA TGTGCCAGCAGCCAAACCCCGGGACAGGGGAGTGGGGGTGAAGCTTTCTTT. Translated: CASSQTPGQGSGGEAFF.

The chain is built from TRBV4-3 and TRBJ2-6, with 9 bases aligning to TRBD2. CDR1 and CDR2 (germline): LGHNA, YSLEER. The CDR3 contains 18 residues. Losses at the gene ends were 4 bases for V and 3 bases for J; bases not matched to a gene: 10. DNA for the CDR3: TGCGCCAGCAGCCCCTATAGCGGGAGTCTCGGTGGGGCCAACGTCCTGACTTTC. As protein: CASSPYSGSLGGANVLTF.

A few counts support this clone. The genes are TRBV3-1 (or the pseudogene TRBV3-2) and TRBJ2-3; 7 bases fit TRBD1. Germline CDR1 LGHDT, CDR2 YNNKEL (reference sequence). CDR3 length equals 13 residues. Trimming took 2 bases from V and 9 from J; bases not matched to a gene: 5. Here the CDR3 DNA reads TGTGCCAGCAGCCAAAATACAGGGGAAACGCAGTATTTT. Translated, it gives CASSQNTGETQYF.